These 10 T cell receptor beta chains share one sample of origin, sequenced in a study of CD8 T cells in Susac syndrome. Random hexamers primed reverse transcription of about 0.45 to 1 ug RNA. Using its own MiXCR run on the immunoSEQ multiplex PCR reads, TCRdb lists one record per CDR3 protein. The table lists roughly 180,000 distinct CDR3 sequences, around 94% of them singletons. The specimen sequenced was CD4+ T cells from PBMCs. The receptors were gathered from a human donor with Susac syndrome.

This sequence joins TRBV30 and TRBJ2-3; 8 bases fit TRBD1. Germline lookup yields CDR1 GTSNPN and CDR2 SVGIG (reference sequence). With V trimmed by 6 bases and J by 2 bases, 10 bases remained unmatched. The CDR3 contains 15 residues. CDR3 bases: TGTGCCTGCTTCCGGGACAGGCTAAACACAGATACGCAGTATTTT. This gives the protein CACFRDRLNTDTQYF.

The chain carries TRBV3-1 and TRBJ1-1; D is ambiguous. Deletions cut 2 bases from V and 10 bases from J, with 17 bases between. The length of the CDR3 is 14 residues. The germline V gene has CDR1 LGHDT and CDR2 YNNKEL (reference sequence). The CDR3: CASSQTQATVGAFF. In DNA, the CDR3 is TGTGCCAGCAGCCAAACCCAAGCGACTGTCGGAGCTTTCTTT.

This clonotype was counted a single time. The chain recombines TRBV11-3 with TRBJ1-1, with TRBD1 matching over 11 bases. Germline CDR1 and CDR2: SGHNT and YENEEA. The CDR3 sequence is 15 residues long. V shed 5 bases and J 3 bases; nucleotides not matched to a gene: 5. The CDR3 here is CASSLRDRGYTEAFF. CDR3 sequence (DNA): TGTGCCAGCAGCCTCCGGGACAGGGGGTACACTGAAGCTTTCTTT.

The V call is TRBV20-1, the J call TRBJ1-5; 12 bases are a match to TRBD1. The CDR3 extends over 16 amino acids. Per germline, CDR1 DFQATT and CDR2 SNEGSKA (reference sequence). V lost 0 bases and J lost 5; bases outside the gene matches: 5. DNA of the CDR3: TGCAGTGCTAGAGATCTCGGGACAGGGGGCGATCAGCCCCAGCATTTT. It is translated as CSARDLGTGGDQPQHF.

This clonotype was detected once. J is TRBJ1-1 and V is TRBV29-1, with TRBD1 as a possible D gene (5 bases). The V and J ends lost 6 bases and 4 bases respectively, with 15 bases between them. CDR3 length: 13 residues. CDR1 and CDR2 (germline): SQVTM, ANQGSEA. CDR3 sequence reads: CSVSWGEGTEAFF. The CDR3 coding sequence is TGCAGCGTGAGCTGGGGGGAGGGCACTGAAGCTTTCTTT. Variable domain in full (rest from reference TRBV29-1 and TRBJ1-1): SAVISQKPSRDICQRGTSLTIQCQVDSQVTMMFWYRQQPGQSLTLIATANQGSEATYESGFVIDKFPISRPNLTFSTLTVSNMSPEDSSIYLCSVSWGEGTEAFFGQGTRLTVV.

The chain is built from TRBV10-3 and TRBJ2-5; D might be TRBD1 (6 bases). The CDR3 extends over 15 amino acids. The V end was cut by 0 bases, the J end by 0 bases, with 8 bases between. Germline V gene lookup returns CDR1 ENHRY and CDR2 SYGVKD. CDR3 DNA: TGTGCCATCAGTGAGTCCAGGGACAACCAAGAGACCCAGTACTTC. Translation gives CAISESRDNQETQYF.

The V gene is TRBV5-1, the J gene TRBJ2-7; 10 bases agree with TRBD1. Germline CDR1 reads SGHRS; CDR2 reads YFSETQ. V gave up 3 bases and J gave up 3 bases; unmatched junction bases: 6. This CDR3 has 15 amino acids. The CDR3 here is CASSSSGTGVYEQYF. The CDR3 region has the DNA TGCGCCAGCAGCTCCAGCGGGACAGGGGTCTACGAGCAGTACTTC.

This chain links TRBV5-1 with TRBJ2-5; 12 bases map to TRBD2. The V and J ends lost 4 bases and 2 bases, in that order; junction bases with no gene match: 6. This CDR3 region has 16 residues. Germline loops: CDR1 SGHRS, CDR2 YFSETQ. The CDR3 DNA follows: TGCGCCAGCAGCAAAGGACTAGCGGGACCTCAAGAGACCCAGTACTTC. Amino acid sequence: CASSKGLAGPQETQYF.

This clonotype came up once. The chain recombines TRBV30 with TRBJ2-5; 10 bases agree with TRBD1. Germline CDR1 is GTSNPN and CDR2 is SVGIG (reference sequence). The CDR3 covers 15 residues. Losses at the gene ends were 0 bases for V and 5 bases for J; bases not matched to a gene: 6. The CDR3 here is CAWSVGQGGVETQYF. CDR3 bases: TGTGCCTGGAGTGTCGGACAGGGGGGAGTGGAGACCCAGTACTTC. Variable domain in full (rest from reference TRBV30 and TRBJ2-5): SQTIHQWPATLVQPVGSPLSLECTVEGTSNPNLYWYRQAAGRGLQLLFYSVGIGQISSEVPQNLSASRPQDRQFILSSKKLLLSDSGFYLCAWSVGQGGVETQYFGPGTRLLVL.

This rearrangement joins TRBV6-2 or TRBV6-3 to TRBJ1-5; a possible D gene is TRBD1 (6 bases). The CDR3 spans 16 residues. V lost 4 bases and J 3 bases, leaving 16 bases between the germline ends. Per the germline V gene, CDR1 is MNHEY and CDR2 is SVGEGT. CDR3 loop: CASSSEQGSNNQPQHF. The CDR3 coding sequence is TGTGCCAGCAGTTCAGAACAGGGATCGAACAATCAGCCCCAGCATTTT.